The rows below give T cell receptor beta chains drawn from one sample of a study of Ad26.COV2.S vaccination and SARS-CoV-2 variants. The method was immunoSEQ multiplex PCR; TCRdb's version includes in-frame clones alone and lacks a portion of them. The data contain 440,000 or so clones, 90% of them singletons. The starting material was peripheral blood, obtained in a trial of Ad26.COV2.S vaccine versus placebo. All receptors come from a person aged 18-65 years who received the Ad26.COV2.S COVID-19 vaccine or a placebo. CDR3s include the opening cysteine and the closing phenylalanine or tryptophan.

len	v_gene	j_gene	CDR3aa
14	TRBV28	TRBJ1-1	CASSLGPPNTEAFF
19	TRBV9	TRBJ2-2	CASSVAEVGISTNTGELFF
15	TRBV6-4	TRBJ2-1	CASSDRAGGPDEQFF
15	TRBV19	TRBJ1-5	CASSPGDRPNQPQHF
18	TRBV19	TRBJ1-5	CASSIELRDRDQDQPQHF
15	TRBV1	TRBJ2-2	CTSSQGAGGSGELFF
15	TRBV15	TRBJ1-4	CATSRATPGGEKLFF
14	TRBV27	TRBJ2-3	CAIASGGSTDTQYF
16	TRBV5-1	TRBJ2-5	CASSGGLAGLRETQYF
15	TRBV4-1	TRBJ1-2	CASSQERAGSYGYTF
16	TRBV9	TRBJ2-1	CASSVVEHSLYNEQFF
14	TRBV7-9	TRBJ2-7	CASSLAGHTYEQYF
11	TRBV11-2	TRBJ2-7	CASSLDRFTPF
16	TRBV6-2/TRBV6-3	TRBJ1-5	CASSYNPGGADQPQHF
13	TRBV28	TRBJ1-2	CASSQQGDYGYTF
16	TRBV6-2/TRBV6-3	TRBJ2-1	CASSYGSGPSYNEQFF
13	TRBV7-2	TRBJ2-1	CASSLEFPGPGIF
15	TRBV11-2	TRBJ2-2	CASSWDSGNTGELFF
18	TRBV7-9	TRBJ2-3	CASSLVTSGRALTDTQYF
15	TRBV13	TRBJ1-5	CASSLGGGSNQPQHF
16	TRBV30	TRBJ2-3	CAWSVAGAPGTDTQYF
19	TRBV11-2	TRBJ2-7	CASSSEPGLAPLSHYEQYF
15	TRBV28	TRBJ2-7	CASKRTSGGVYEQYF
12	TRBV7-9	TRBJ2-1	CASSLTWNEQFF
16	TRBV5-1	TRBJ2-7	CASSLTGQASLGEQYF
15	TRBV27	TRBJ2-7	CASSLGTGLGGEQYF
13	TRBV2	TRBJ2-1	CASRDRAADEQFF
15	TRBV5-1	TRBJ2-7	CASSQYSGLNSGLDF
15	TRBV7-6	TRBJ2-7	CASSQNYGPSYEQYF
16	TRBV14	TRBJ2-2	CASSQYMGARTGELFF
12	TRBV5-5	TRBJ2-3	CASSPVTDTQYF
16	TRBV27	TRBJ2-2	CASSRGLAGVAGELFF
15	TRBV4-1	TRBJ1-5	CASSQDRTGGQPQHF
15	TRBV11-2	TRBJ2-6	CASRLLSSGANVLTF
17	TRBV28	TRBJ2-3	CASSPRGAGVLSDTQYF
11	TRBV6-5	TRBJ1-2	CASSRDRNYTF
15	TRBV6-5	TRBJ1-5	CASSSRGGRAQPQHF
13	TRBV27	TRBJ2-2	CASSSGASGELFF
13	TRBV5-4	TRBJ1-4	CASSSDLNEKLFF
17	TRBV7-5	TRBJ1-6	CARRSGRTGCYNSPLHF
13	TRBV7-6	TRBJ2-5	CASRAGQGETQYF
15	TRBV7-2	TRBJ2-1	CASRANPTSINEQFF
13	TRBV5-4	TRBJ2-7	CASSFGGLYEQYF
16	TRBV7-2	TRBJ2-3	CASSSGLAGRTDTQYF
17	TRBV19	TRBJ2-2	CASSRLAGGLGTGELFF
12	TRBV28	TRBJ2-1	CASSLLGEEQFF
13	TRBV19	TRBJ1-2	CASSRGLLSGYTF
15	TRBV27	TRBJ1-3	CASPSGGTEVNTIYF
15	TRBV2	TRBJ2-7	CASRAGTGASYEQYF
17	TRBV23-1	TRBJ2-6	CASSQPPPKTGANVLTF
14	TRBV18	TRBJ1-5	CASSETEINQPQHF
14	TRBV3-1/TRBV3-2	TRBJ2-5	CASRTGGLRETQYF
14	TRBV18	TRBJ2-3	CASSPDRVSDTQYF